Described below is a single T cell receptor (beta chain) sequence and its context. As yet, its antigen is unknown. What was amplified from RNA transcripts were TCR beta CDR3 regions. RT-PCR in the first round (using the HTBI primer set) targeted the TCR CDR3. A single record per CDR3 protein comes from TCRdb applying MiXCR to the multiplex PCR reads. The data hold hundreds of thousands of distinct CDR3 sequences, with roughly 16% observed a single time. Germline V gives CDR1 SQVTM, CDR2 ANQGSEA. CDR3 length equals 15 residues. Trimming took 4 bases from V and 0 from J, leaving 13 bases between them. The data are from a study of T cells in Graves' hyperthyroidism and ophthalmopathy. Study-wide findings and caveats: Most expanded thyroid clonotypes above 0.001 also appeared in blood.

This chain joins TRBV29-1 and TRBJ2-1; possibly TRBD2 for D (6 bases). This clonotype originated in a woman in her forties with Graves' ophthalmopathy. Sequenced material: blood. CDR3 loop: CSVGWRGSSYNEQFF. The CDR3, as DNA: TGCAGCGTTGGTTGGCGGGGAAGCTCCTACAATGAGCAGTTCTTC.